Listed below are T cell receptor beta chains from one sample, sequenced in a study of shared clonotypes between healthy human individuals. TCRdb's copy holds only in-frame clones and misses some; the assay was immunoSEQ multiplex PCR. This table holds roughly 850,000 clones, about 97% found once. Material: naive CD8+ T cells sorted from blood. These receptors were collected from a man aged 25 to 40 in good health. Each CDR3 is given with its conserved first and last residue. A clone size is listed for some rows: how often the clone was seen (once, few, many), or a class if it is expanded.

j_gene | v_gene | abundance | CDR3aa
TRBJ2-2 | TRBV5-6 | . | CASSFRDGTGELFF
TRBJ1-1 | TRBV7-9 | . | CASSPPRTGAPNTEAFF
TRBJ2-3 | TRBV10-1 | . | CASSESPRESTDTQYF
TRBJ2-2 | TRBV7-9 | . | CASTESTGELFF
TRBJ2-6 | TRBV7-6 | . | CASREAPGGANVLTF
TRBJ2-7 | TRBV7-9 | . | CASSLVLRTAAYEQYF
TRBJ2-5 | TRBV4-1 | . | CASSQLGQGDQETQYF
TRBJ1-4 | TRBV7-9 | . | CASSSLTGGEEKLFF
TRBJ2-7 | TRBV5-5 | . | CASSFGTDYEQYF
TRBJ2-1 | TRBV4-1 | . | CASSPGNGLAGNEQFF
TRBJ2-1 | TRBV27 | . | CASSLEQGHNEQFF
TRBJ1-4 | TRBV5-5 | . | CASSLGETGWNEKLFF
TRBJ1-1 | TRBV27 | . | CASSPYRGLGMNTEAFF
TRBJ2-5 | TRBV15 | . | CATSRERGDSTPAGTQYF
TRBJ1-2 | TRBV2 | . | CASSEGAGTGYTF
TRBJ2-7 | TRBV27 | . | CASRFGMGGEQYF
TRBJ1-2 | TRBV27 | . | CASSTLGGGFLYGYTF
TRBJ2-1 | TRBV7-9 | . | CASSAPGSAGNYNEQFF
TRBJ2-4 | TRBV2 | . | CASSEVGRTEALRDF
TRBJ2-3 | TRBV29-1 | once | CSARGTSTNLPDTQYF
TRBJ2-2 | TRBV6-5 | . | CASSRQGDDTGELFF
TRBJ2-7 | TRBV5-1 | . | CASSLDFSITYEQYF
TRBJ2-6 | TRBV7-9 | . | CASSSKKSSGANVLTF
TRBJ2-7 | TRBV7-2 | . | CASSLSDLHYEQYF
TRBJ1-5 | TRBV7-8 | . | CASSIAEQPQHF
TRBJ2-7 | TRBV10-3 | . | CAIMEAGSYEQYF
TRBJ2-5 | TRBV7-3 | . | CASSILTANQETQYF
TRBJ2-7 | TRBV9 | . | CASSVGRGEQYF
TRBJ2-1 | TRBV7-3 | . | CASSLKDRGAYNEQFF
TRBJ2-1 | TRBV4-1 | . | CASSQGLANYNEQFF
TRBJ2-1 | TRBV19 | . | CASSPFYPRDEQFF
TRBJ2-1 | TRBV27 | . | CASISTRDYKYNEQFF
TRBJ2-7 | TRBV5-1 | . | CASTSETYEQYF
TRBJ2-2 | TRBV7-8 | . | CASSLPGPAGELFF
TRBJ2-3 | TRBV29-1 | . | CSVEDGGRTDTQYF
TRBJ1-5 | TRBV7-6 | . | CASTPGAGQPQHF
TRBJ2-5 | TRBV6-5 | . | CATGDLAGLQETQYF
TRBJ1-2 | TRBV19 | . | CASNRGQQSSGYTF
TRBJ1-5 | TRBV19 | . | CASSQGISNQPQHF
TRBJ1-2 | TRBV7-6 | . | CASSLAAGGPSNYGYTF
. | TRBV5-5 | . | CASSLWTGAYEQYF
TRBJ2-1 | TRBV11-2 | . | CASSLPRGYSYNEQFF